The 17 T cell receptor beta chains in this list originate from one sample, sequenced in a study of OX40 agonist ivuxolimab in advanced cancers. Produced via immunoSEQ multiplex PCR; TCRdb's table is partial and in-frame only. The sample includes about 76,000 clones, around 87% of them seen just once. Sample: CD4+ or CD8+ T cells sorted from blood, taken in a trial of the OX40 agonist ivuxolimab. The receptors stem from an adult with an advanced solid tumor such as melanoma, head and neck, liver or kidney cancer.

V usage is TRBV7-9 and J usage is TRBJ1-5; D unresolved. The germline V and J ends were trimmed by 2 bases and 5 bases, with 7 bases remaining between them. The CDR3 extends over 13 amino acids. Germline V gives CDR1 SEHNR, CDR2 FQNEAQ (reference sequence). The CDR3 sequence: CASSLLEDQPQHF. CDR3 in DNA: TGTGCCAGCAGCTTATTGGAGGATCAGCCCCAGCATTTT.

The V gene is TRBV7-2, the J gene TRBJ1-2; no reliable D call. Germline loops: CDR1 SGHTA, CDR2 FQGNSA. V was cut by 0 bases and J by 8 bases, with 10 bases left in between. This CDR3 comprises 13 residues. Here the CDR3 DNA reads TGTGCCAGCAGCTTAGCGAAGGAGGTGGGCTACACCTTC. Protein sequence: CASSLAKEVGYTF.

The J gene is TRBJ2-3, the V gene TRBV6-6, with D tentatively TRBD1 or TRBD2 (5 bases each). V lost 8 bases and J lost 4, with 16 bases in between. Germline V gene lookup returns CDR1 MNHNY and CDR2 SVGAGI (reference sequence). This CDR3 spans 14 amino acids. The CDR3 sequence is CASRQRWGSDTQYF. Written as DNA, the CDR3 is TGTGCCAGCCGTCAGAGATGGGGGTCAGATACGCAGTATTTT.

The chain carries TRBV19 and TRBJ1-2; D uncertain. V lost 5 bases and J lost 3, with 7 bases in between. Germline-derived CDR1 and CDR2 are LNHDA and SQIVND (reference sequence). The CDR3 loop spans 12 amino acids. Here the CDR3 reads CASSLRDYGYTF. CDR3 DNA sequence: TGTGCCAGTAGTCTCCGGGACTATGGCTACACCTTC.

V and J are TRBV19 and TRBJ1-1, with a weak D call TRBD1 (6 bases). The germline V and J ends were trimmed by 5 bases and 1 base, with 11 bases remaining between them. This CDR3 region has 14 residues. Germline CDR1 and CDR2: LNHDA and SQIVND (reference sequence). The CDR3 region is CASSPQTGNTEAFF. The CDR3 DNA reads TGTGCCAGTAGTCCGCAGACAGGGAACACTGAAGCTTTCTTT.

The chain has TRBV5-6 and TRBJ1-4, with 7 positions matching TRBD1. After removal of 6 bases from V and 8 bases from J, the junction contained 13 bases not matched to a gene. Germline V gene sequence: CDR1 SGHDT, CDR2 YYEEEE. There are 15 residues in the CDR3. Written as DNA, the CDR3 is TGTGCCAGCAACCAAAGACAGGGCGGAGGGGAAAAACTGTTTTTT. It is translated as CASNQRQGGGEKLFF.

This CDR3 is CASSFIHGTGGTGELFF. The CDR3, as DNA: TGTGCCAGCAGCTTCATTCATGGGACAGGGGGAACCGGGGAGCTGTTTTTT. The rearrangement uses TRBV11-2 and TRBJ2-2, with TRBD1 matching over 11 bases. The CDR3 has 17 amino acids. The V and J ends lost 3 bases and 5 bases, in that order; junction bases with no gene match: 8. From germline, CDR1 is SGHAT and CDR2 FQNNGV.

The V and J genes are TRBV5-4 and TRBJ1-1, with D tentatively TRBD1 (5 bases). CDR3 length equals 15 residues. Trimming took 3 bases from V and 1 from J, leaving 13 bases between them. CDR1 SGHNT and CDR2 YYREEE come from the germline V gene (reference sequence). The CDR3 reads CASSSGVRENTEAFF. CDR3 sequence (DNA): TGTGCCAGCAGCTCGGGGGTACGGGAGAACACTGAAGCTTTCTTT.

Only one count was recorded for this clone. The chain links TRBV5-1 to TRBJ2-3; TRBD2 matches 9 bases. CDR1 is SGHRS and CDR2 is YFSETQ in the germline V gene. V dropped 0 bases and J dropped 5; count of bases not matched to a gene: 4. This CDR3 has 15 residues. CDR3 in DNA: TGCGCCAGCAGCTTGGGCGGTAGCGGGAGAGATACGCAGTATTTT. Residues: CASSLGGSGRDTQYF.

The V gene is TRBV9, the J gene TRBJ1-4; D may be TRBD1 (5 bases). The CDR3 totals 15 residues. Germline V gene sequence: CDR1 SGDLS, CDR2 YYNGEE. V gave up 3 bases and J gave up 4 bases, with 13 bases separating them. The CDR3 loop is CASSAAGRFNEKLFF. CDR3 nucleotides: TGTGCCAGCAGCGCCGCGGGACGGTTTAATGAAAAACTGTTTTTT.

This clone was found a few times. The sample has other DNA sequences that encode this CDR3 too. V and J are TRBV30 and TRBJ1-3; D is possibly TRBD1 (6 bases). V was cut by 0 bases and J by 0 bases, with 12 bases left in between. Germline V gene sequence: CDR1 GTSNPN, CDR2 SVGIG (reference sequence). This CDR3 region has 16 residues. CDR3 DNA: TGTGCCTGGAGTGTACAAGGGGGATCCTCTGGAAACACCATATATTTT. Protein sequence: CAWSVQGGSSGNTIYF.

The chain recombines TRBV11-2 with TRBJ2-1, with 11 nucleotides matching TRBD1. Germline CDR1 reads SGHAT; CDR2 reads FQNNGV. The CDR3 covers 14 residues. The ends lost 5 bases at V and 7 bases at J; junction bases unmatched: 4. In DNA, the CDR3 is TGTGCCAGCAGCCAGGACAGGGGGCGGAATGAGCAGTTCTTC. As protein: CASSQDRGRNEQFF.

This clone has only one observation. The V gene is TRBV7-9, the J gene TRBJ2-3, with D uncertain. With 4 bases removed from V and 0 bases from J, the gap between germline ends came to 11 bases. The CDR3 spans 15 residues. From germline, CDR1 is SEHNR and CDR2 FQNEAQ (reference sequence). The CDR3 protein is CASSSDSPSTDTQYF. CDR3 sequence (DNA): TGTGCCAGCAGCTCAGACTCACCGAGCACAGATACGCAGTATTTT.

This clone was observed a single time. This chain uses TRBV19 with TRBJ1-6, with 7 bases lining up with TRBD1. This CDR3 is built from 16 residues. Germline V CDR1 and CDR2: LNHDA, SQIVND (reference sequence). Trimming at V came to 4 bases and at J to 6 bases, leaving 9 bases not matched to a gene. CDR3 sequence (DNA): TGTGCCAGTAGTAGAACAAAGGGGGCAGGTAATTCACCCCTCCACTTT. Translated, it gives CASSRTKGAGNSPLHF.

The chain joins TRBV7-8 to TRBJ1-1; unclear D gene. Deletions cut 1 base from V and 5 bases from J, with 14 bases between. This CDR3 comprises 15 residues. CDR1 is SGHVS and CDR2 is FQNEAQ in the germline V gene. The CDR3 nucleotides read TGTGCCAGCAGCTTAGGGGCGGCGGTGGTTACTGAAGCTTTCTTT. This sequence encodes CASSLGAAVVTEAFF.

The chain combines TRBV9 with TRBJ1-1; TRBD1 is a possible D gene (5 bases). The CDR3 covers 14 residues. With 3 bases removed from V and 4 bases from J, the gap between germline ends came to 13 bases. Germline V CDR1 and CDR2: SGDLS, YYNGEE. The CDR3 sequence is CASSGVTGGTEAFF. CDR3 DNA: TGTGCCAGCAGCGGAGTCACGGGGGGCACTGAAGCTTTCTTT. Combining the CDR3 with reference TRBV9 and TRBJ1-1 gives the whole variable domain DSGVTQTPKHLITATGQRVTLRCSPRSGDLSVYWYQQSLDQGLQFLIQYYNGEERAKGNILERFSAQQFPDLHSELNLSSLELGDSALYFCASSGVTGGTEAFFGQGTRLTVV.

This clone was counted a single time. The chain is built from TRBV5-6 and TRBJ1-1; possible D gene TRBD1, 5 bases. The CDR3 has 14 residues. Germline CDR1 SGHDT, CDR2 YYEEEE. The V end lost 0 bases, the J end lost 5 bases, and 11 bases lay between the germline ends. The CDR3, as DNA: TGTGCCAGCAGCTTGGTCAGGGTAGGAACTGAAGCTTTCTTT. Its protein product is CASSLVRVGTEAFF.